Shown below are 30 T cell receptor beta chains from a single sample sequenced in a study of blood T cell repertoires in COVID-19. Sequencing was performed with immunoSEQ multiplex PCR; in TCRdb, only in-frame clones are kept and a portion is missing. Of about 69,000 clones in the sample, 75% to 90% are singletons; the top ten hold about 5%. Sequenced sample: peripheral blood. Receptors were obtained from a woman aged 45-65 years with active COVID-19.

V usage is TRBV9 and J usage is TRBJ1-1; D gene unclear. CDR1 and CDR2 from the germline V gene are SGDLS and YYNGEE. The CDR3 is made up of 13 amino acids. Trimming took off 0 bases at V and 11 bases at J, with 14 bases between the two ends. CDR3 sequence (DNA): TGTGCCAGCAGCGTAGCAGCAGGAAGGGAGGCTTTCTTT. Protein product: CASSVAAGREAFF.

The CDR3 nucleotides are TGCGCCAGCAGCTCAGGGGTAGTCTACGAGCAGTACTTC. Translating gives CASSSGVVYEQYF. The chain combines TRBV5-1 with TRBJ2-7; TRBD1 is a possible D gene (6 bases). The CDR3 length is 13 residues. V was cut by 3 bases and J by 3 bases, with 10 bases left in between. Germline CDR1 and CDR2: SGHRS and YFSETQ.

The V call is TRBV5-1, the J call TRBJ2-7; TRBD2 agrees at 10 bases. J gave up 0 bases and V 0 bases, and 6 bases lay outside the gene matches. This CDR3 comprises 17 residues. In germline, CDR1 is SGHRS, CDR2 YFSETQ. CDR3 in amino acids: CASSLEASGSFSYEQYF. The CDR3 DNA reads TGCGCCAGCAGCTTGGAGGCTAGCGGGAGTTTCTCCTACGAGCAGTACTTC.

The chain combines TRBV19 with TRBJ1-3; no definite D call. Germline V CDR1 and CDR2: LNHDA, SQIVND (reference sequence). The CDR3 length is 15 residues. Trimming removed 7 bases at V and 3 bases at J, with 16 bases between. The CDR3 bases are TGTGCCAGTACCCCGAGACTACTCTTTGGAAACACCATATATTTT. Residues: CASTPRLLFGNTIYF.

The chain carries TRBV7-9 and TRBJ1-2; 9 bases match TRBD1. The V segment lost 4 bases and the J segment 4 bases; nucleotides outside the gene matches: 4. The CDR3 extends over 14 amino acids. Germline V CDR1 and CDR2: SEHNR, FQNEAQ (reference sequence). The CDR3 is CASSSGQGPYGYTF. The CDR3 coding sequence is TGTGCCAGCAGCTCGGGACAGGGTCCCTATGGCTACACCTTC.

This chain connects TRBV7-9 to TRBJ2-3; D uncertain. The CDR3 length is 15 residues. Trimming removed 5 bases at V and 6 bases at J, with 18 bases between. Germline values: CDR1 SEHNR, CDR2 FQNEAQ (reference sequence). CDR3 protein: CASSPDRGGLDTQYF. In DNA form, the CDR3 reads TGTGCCAGCAGCCCAGATCGAGGCGGTTTGGATACGCAGTATTTT. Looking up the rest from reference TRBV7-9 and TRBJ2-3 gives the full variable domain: DTGVSQNPRHKITKRGQNVTFRCDPISEHNRLYWYRQTLGQGPEFLTYFQNEAQLEKSRLLSDRFSAERPKGSFSTLEIQRTEQGDSAMYLCASSPDRGGLDTQYFGPGTRLTVL.

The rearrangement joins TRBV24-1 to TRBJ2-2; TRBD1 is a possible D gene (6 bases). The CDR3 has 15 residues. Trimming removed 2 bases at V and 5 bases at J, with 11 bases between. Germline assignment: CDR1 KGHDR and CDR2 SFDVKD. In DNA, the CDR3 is TGTGCCACCAGTGATTCAAACAGGGTGACCGGGGAGCTGTTTTTT. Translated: CATSDSNRVTGELFF.

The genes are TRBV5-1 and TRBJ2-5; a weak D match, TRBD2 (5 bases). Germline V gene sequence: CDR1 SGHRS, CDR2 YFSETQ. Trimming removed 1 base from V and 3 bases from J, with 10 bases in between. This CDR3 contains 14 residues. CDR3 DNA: TGCGCCAGCAGCTTGTTTGGAGGTGAAGAGACCCAGTACTTC. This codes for CASSLFGGEETQYF.

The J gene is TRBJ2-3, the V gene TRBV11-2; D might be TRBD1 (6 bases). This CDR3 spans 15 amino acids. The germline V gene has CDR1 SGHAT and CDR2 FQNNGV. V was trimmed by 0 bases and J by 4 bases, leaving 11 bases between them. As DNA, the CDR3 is TGTGCCAGCAGCTTAGATAGGGGGAGCGCAGATACGCAGTATTTT. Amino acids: CASSLDRGSADTQYF.

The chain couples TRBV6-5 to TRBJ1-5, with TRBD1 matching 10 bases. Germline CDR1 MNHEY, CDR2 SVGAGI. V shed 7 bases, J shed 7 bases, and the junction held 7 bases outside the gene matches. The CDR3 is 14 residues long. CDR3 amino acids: CASIWTGGGQPQHF. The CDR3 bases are TGTGCCAGCATATGGACAGGGGGAGGCCAGCCCCAGCATTTT.

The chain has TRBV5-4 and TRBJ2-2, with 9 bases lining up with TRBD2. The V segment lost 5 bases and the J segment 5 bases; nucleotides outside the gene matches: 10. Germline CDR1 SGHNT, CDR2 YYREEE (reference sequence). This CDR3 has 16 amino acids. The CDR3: CASSYLAGVGTGELFF. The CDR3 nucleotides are TGTGCCAGCAGTTACTTAGCGGGAGTAGGTACCGGGGAGCTGTTTTTT.

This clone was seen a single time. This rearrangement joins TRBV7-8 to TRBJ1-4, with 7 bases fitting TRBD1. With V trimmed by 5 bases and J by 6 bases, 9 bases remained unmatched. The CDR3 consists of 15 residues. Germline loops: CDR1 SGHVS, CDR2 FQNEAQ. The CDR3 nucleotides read TGTGCCAGCAGCCGAGGACAGGCGAGATATGAAAAACTGTTTTTT. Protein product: CASSRGQARYEKLFF.

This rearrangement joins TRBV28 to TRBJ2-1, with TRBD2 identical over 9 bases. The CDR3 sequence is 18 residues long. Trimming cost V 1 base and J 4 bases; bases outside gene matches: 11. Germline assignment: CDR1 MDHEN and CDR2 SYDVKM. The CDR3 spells CASSLSYFGREGYNEQFF. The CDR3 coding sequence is TGTGCCAGCAGTTTATCCTATTTCGGGCGGGAGGGGTACAATGAGCAGTTCTTC.

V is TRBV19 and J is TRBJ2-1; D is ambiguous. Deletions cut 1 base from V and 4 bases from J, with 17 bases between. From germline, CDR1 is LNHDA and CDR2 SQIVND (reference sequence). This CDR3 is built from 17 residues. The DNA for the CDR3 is TGTGCCAGTAGTATAGCACCGGAAGATGAGGATTACAATGAGCAGTTCTTC. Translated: CASSIAPEDEDYNEQFF.

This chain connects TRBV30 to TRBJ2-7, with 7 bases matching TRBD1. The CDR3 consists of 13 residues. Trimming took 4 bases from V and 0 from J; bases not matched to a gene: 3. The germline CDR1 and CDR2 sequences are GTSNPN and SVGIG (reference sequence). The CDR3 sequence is CAWNAGGSYEQYF. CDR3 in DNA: TGTGCCTGGAATGCAGGGGGCTCCTACGAGCAGTACTTC.

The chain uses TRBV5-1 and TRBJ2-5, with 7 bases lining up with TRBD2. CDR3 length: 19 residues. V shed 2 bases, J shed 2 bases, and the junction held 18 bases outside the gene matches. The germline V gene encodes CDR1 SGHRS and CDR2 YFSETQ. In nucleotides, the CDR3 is TGCGCCAGCAGCTTCTGGGGGAGTAATCAGCGGGGCGGGCAAGAGACCCAGTACTTC. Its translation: CASSFWGSNQRGGQETQYF.

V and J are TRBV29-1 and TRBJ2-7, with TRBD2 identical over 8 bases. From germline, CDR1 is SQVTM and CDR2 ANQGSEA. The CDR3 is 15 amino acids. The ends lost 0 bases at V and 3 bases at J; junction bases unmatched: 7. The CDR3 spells CSVEDREGTNYEQYF. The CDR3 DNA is TGCAGCGTTGAAGATCGGGAGGGGACGAACTACGAGCAGTACTTC.

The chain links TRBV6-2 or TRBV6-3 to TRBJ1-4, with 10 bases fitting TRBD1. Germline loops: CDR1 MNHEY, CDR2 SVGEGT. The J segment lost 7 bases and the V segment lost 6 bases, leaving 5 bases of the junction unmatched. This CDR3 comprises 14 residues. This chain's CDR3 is CASSGTGESEKLFF. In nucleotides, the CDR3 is TGTGCCAGCAGCGGGACAGGGGAAAGTGAAAAACTGTTTTTT.

CDR3 bases: TGCGCCAGCAGCCTCAGGGAAGCGGGGTTAACAATGGGGGCATGGGGCAATGAGCAGTTCTTC. Its translation: CASSLREAGLTMGAWGNEQFF. This chain joins TRBV4-1 and TRBJ2-1, with TRBD2 as a possible D gene (7 bases). The CDR3 is 21 residues long. V lost 4 bases to trimming and J lost 6 bases, with 34 bases between them. CDR1 is MGHRA and CDR2 is YSYEKL in the germline V gene.

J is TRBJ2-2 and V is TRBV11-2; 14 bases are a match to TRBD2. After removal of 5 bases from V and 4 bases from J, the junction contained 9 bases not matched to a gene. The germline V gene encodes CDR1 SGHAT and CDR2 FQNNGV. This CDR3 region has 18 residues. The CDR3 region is CASSPSRLAGGATGELFF. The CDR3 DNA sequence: TGTGCCAGCAGCCCCTCAAGACTAGCGGGAGGGGCCACCGGGGAGCTGTTTTTT.

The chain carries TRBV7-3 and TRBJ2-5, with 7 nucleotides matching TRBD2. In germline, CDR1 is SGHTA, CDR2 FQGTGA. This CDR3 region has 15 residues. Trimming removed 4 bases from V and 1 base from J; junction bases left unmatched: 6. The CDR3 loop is CASSYAGDFQETQYF. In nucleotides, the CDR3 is TGTGCCAGCAGCTACGCGGGGGACTTCCAAGAGACCCAGTACTTC.

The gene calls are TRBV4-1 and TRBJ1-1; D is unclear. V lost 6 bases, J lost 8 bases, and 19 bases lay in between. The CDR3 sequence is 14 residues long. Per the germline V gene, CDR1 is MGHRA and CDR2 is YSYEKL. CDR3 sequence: CASSPTHGRYEAFF. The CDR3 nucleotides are TGCGCCAGCAGTCCTACACACGGGAGGTACGAAGCTTTCTTT.

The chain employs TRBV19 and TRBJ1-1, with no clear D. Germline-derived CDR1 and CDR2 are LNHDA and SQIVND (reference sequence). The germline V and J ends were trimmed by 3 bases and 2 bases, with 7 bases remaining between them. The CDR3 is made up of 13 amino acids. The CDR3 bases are TGTGCCAGTAGTATCGGGTTTAACACTGAAGCTTTCTTT. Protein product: CASSIGFNTEAFF.

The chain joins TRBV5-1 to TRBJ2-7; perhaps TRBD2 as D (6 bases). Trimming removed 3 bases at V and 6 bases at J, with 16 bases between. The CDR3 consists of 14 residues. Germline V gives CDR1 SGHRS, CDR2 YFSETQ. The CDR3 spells CASSSGTFWGEQYF. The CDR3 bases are TGCGCCAGCAGCTCGGGGACTTTCTGGGGCGAGCAGTACTTC.

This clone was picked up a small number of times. The CDR3, as DNA: TGCGCCAGCAGCCAAGAAGCTGCGTACCCCAATCAGCCCCAGCATTTT. Translating it yields CASSQEAAYPNQPQHF. The chain couples TRBV4-1 to TRBJ1-5; D gene uncertain. The length of the CDR3 is 16 residues. The V gene lost 0 bases and the J gene lost 3 bases, with 12 bases spanning the gap. In germline, CDR1 is MGHRA, CDR2 YSYEKL.

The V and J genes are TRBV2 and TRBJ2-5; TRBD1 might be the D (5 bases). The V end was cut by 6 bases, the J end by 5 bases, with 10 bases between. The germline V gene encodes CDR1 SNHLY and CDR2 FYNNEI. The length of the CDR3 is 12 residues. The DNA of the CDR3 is TGTGCCAGCAGAAGGGGTCTGGAGACCCAGTACTTC. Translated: CASRRGLETQYF.

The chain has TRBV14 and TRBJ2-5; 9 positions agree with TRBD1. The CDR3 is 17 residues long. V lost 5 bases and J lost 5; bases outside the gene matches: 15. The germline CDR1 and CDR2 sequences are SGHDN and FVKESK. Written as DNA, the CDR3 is TGTGCCAGCAGCGCATCCCCCTTACAGGGGGCGTGGGAGACCCAGTACTTC. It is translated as CASSASPLQGAWETQYF.

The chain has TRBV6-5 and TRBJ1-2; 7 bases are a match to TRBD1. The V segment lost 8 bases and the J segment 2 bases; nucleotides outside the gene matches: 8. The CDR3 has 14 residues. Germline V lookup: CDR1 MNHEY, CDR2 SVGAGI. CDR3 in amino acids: CASRGGFLNYGYTF. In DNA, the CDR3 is TGTGCCAGCCGAGGGGGCTTCCTGAACTATGGCTACACCTTC.

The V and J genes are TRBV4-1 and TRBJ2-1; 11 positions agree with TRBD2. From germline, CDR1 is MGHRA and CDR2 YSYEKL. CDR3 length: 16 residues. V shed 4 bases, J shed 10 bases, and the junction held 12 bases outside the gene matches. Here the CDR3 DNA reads TGCGCCAGCAGCCTTGAATTAGCGGGAGGGCCGAGGGAGCAGTTCTTC. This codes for CASSLELAGGPREQFF.

CDR3 sequence reads: CASSQVGTSTDTQYF. The CDR3 DNA follows: TGTGCCAGCAGCCAAGTAGGGACTAGCACAGATACGCAGTATTTT. The chain has TRBV4-2 and TRBJ2-3, with D possibly matching TRBD2 (6 bases). CDR1 and CDR2 (germline): LGHNA, YNFKEQ. The germline V and J ends were trimmed by 1 base and 0 bases, with 8 bases remaining between them. The length of the CDR3 is 15 residues.